One sample yielded the 14 T cell receptor beta chains listed below, sequenced in a study of blood T cell repertoires in COVID-19. Repertoires were generated with immunoSEQ multiplex PCR, while TCRdb's copy carries only in-frame clones and drops some. The sample has around 130,000 clones; more than 75% are singletons. The sequenced sample was peripheral blood. The source of these receptors is a man in his sixties or seventies with active COVID-19.

The chain couples TRBV6-2 or TRBV6-3 to TRBJ1-2, with D unresolved. This CDR3 region has 13 residues. V dropped 5 bases and J dropped 1 base, with 8 bases sitting between them. Per the germline V gene, CDR1 is MNHEY and CDR2 is SVGEGT. CDR3 in DNA: TGTGCCAGCAGTCTCTCCTTTAACTATGGCTACACCTTC. It codes for CASSLSFNYGYTF.

This clone appeared a single time. The chain recombines TRBV10-3 with TRBJ2-1, with TRBD2 as a possible D gene (5 bases). This CDR3 spans 15 amino acids. Germline V gene sequence: CDR1 ENHRY, CDR2 SYGVKD. V lost 0 bases, J lost 2 bases, and 8 bases lay in between. The CDR3 DNA sequence: TGTGCCATCAGTGAGTCGGGAGTCCCCTACAATGAGCAGTTCTTC. Encoded protein: CAISESGVPYNEQFF.

V and J are TRBV2 and TRBJ2-1; a weak D match, TRBD1 (5 bases). Trimming left V 0 bases short and J 0 bases short, with 6 bases between. Germline loops: CDR1 SNHLY, CDR2 FYNNEI. The CDR3 spans 15 residues. CDR3 DNA: TGTGCCAGCAGTGAAGCGGGGCGCTCCTACAATGAGCAGTTCTTC. It translates to CASSEAGRSYNEQFF.

The V call is TRBV2, the J call TRBJ1-5; TRBD1 might be the D (5 bases). The CDR3 consists of 13 residues. The ends were cut back, 5 bases at V and 6 bases at J, with 11 bases in the middle. In germline, CDR1 is SNHLY, CDR2 FYNNEI. CDR3 protein: CASSRGDGQPQHF. In nucleotides, the CDR3 is TGTGCCAGCAGTCGGGGGGACGGTCAGCCCCAGCATTTT.

In DNA, the CDR3 is TGTGCCAGCAGCTTGTCGGGACAGGGGGCAGTCTACGAGCAGTACTTC. It encodes CASSLSGQGAVYEQYF. This chain joins TRBV5-6 and TRBJ2-7, with 12 bases lining up with TRBD1. The germline gives CDR1 SGHDT, CDR2 YYEEEE. The length of the CDR3 is 16 residues. J was trimmed by 3 bases and V by 1 base; bases with no gene match: 5.

This chain uses TRBV10-2 with TRBJ2-2; D perhaps matches TRBD1 (6 bases). The germline gives CDR1 WSHSY, CDR2 SAAADI. The CDR3 is 16 residues long. Trimming cost V 9 bases and J 1 base, with 18 bases left between them. This chain's CDR3 is CASRSSGTKNTGELFF. CDR3 nucleotides: TGCGCCAGTAGGAGTTCCGGGACAAAGAACACCGGGGAGCTGTTTTTT.

This clone has a single count. The chain links TRBV18 to TRBJ2-1; 12 bases line up with TRBD2. The germline gives CDR1 KGHSH, CDR2 LQKENI. The V segment lost 5 bases and the J segment 4 bases; nucleotides outside the gene matches: 9. This CDR3 has 17 residues. The CDR3 region has the DNA TGTGCCAGCTCAACCCAGGGACTAGCGGGCCTTTACAATGAGCAGTTCTTC. Protein: CASSTQGLAGLYNEQFF. Together with reference TRBV18 and TRBJ2-1, the CDR3 gives the full variable domain: NAGVMQNPRHLVRRRGQEARLRCSPMKGHSHVYWYRQLPEEGLKFMVYLQKENIIDESGMPKERFSAEFPKEGPSILRIQQVVRGDSAAYFCASSTQGLAGLYNEQFFGPGTRLTVL.

The chain has TRBV10-3 and TRBJ1-5; D is ambiguous. The CDR3 runs 13 residues. V lost 8 bases and J 0 bases, leaving 8 bases between the germline ends. In germline, CDR1 is ENHRY, CDR2 SYGVKD. DNA for the CDR3: TGTGCCATCTCCGGGTATAGCAATCAGCCCCAGCATTTT. It encodes CAISGYSNQPQHF.

The J gene is TRBJ1-3, the V gene TRBV28; 7 bases agree with TRBD1. CDR3 length: 15 amino acids. CDR1 and CDR2 from the germline V gene are MDHEN and SYDVKM. Trimming at V came to 3 bases and at J to 6 bases, leaving 8 bases not matched to a gene. Written as DNA, the CDR3 is TGTGCCAGCAGTTTTTCCGACAGGGTCGAAAACACCATATATTTT. It translates to CASSFSDRVENTIYF. The full variable domain, rest sourced from reference TRBV28 and TRBJ1-3, is DVKVTQSSRYLVKRTGEKVFLECVQDMDHENMFWYRQDPGLGLRLIYFSYDVKMKEKGDIPEGYSVSREKKERFSLILESASTNQTSMYLCASSFSDRVENTIYFGEGSWLTVV.

The J gene is TRBJ2-1, the V gene TRBV7-2; D gene unclear. Trimming pared 7 bases from V and 3 bases from J, leaving 4 bases between. The CDR3 spans 11 residues. Germline lookup yields CDR1 SGHTA and CDR2 FQGNSA. The CDR3 region is CASIIYNEQFF. Written as DNA, the CDR3 is TGTGCCAGCATAATCTACAATGAGCAGTTCTTC.

V gene TRBV7-2 combines with J gene TRBJ1-6; tentative D call: TRBD1 (6 bases). V was clipped by 5 bases and J by 3 bases, with 11 bases between them. The V gene's germline CDR1 is SGHTA and CDR2 FQGNSA. This CDR3 spans 15 amino acids. DNA of the CDR3: TGTGCCAGCAGCCCCGGACAGCTCTATAATTCACCCCTCCACTTT. Translating it yields CASSPGQLYNSPLHF.

The genes are TRBV25-1 and TRBJ1-2; possibly TRBD1 for D (6 bases). The ends were cut back, 6 bases at V and 8 bases at J, with 16 bases in the middle. Germline V gives CDR1 MGHDK, CDR2 SYGVNS. The CDR3 covers 13 residues. The CDR3 is CASSREQGTGYTF. The CDR3, as DNA: TGTGCCAGCAGCAGAGAACAGGGTACGGGCTACACCTTC.

This sequence joins TRBV11-2 and TRBJ2-1, with 7 bases identical to TRBD2. Germline V lookup: CDR1 SGHAT, CDR2 FQNNGV. The CDR3 sequence is 14 residues long. Trimming at V came to 2 bases and at J to 6 bases, leaving 4 bases not matched to a gene. CDR3 in amino acids: CASSLRTRGNEQFF. DNA for the CDR3: TGTGCCAGCAGCTTAAGGACTAGGGGCAATGAGCAGTTCTTC.

The chain employs TRBV6-6 and TRBJ2-4; 8 bases line up with TRBD1. The CDR3 length is 14 residues. Trimming cost V 4 bases and J 3 bases; bases outside gene matches: 2. Per germline, CDR1 MNHNY and CDR2 SVGAGI (reference sequence). The chain's CDR3 is CASSSTGGKNIQYF. The CDR3 bases are TGTGCCAGCAGTTCCACAGGGGGCAAAAACATTCAGTACTTC.